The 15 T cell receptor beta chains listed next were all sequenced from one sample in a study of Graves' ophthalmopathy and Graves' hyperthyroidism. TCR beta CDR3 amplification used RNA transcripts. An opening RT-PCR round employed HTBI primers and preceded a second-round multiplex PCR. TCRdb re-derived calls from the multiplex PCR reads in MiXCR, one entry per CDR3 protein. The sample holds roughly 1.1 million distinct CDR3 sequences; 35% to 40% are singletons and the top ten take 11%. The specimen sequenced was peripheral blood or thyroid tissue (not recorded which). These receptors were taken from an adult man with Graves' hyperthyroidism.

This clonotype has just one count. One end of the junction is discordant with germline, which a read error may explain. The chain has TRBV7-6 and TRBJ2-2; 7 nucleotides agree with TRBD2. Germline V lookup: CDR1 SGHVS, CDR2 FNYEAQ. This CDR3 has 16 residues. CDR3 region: CASSFFPASGTGELFF. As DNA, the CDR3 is TGTGCCAGCAGCTTTTTCCCGGCTAGCGGCACCGGGGAACTGTTTTTT.

CDR3: CASSASRAGDLSYEQYF. The CDR3 nucleotides read TGCGCCAGCAGTGCCAGCCGAGCGGGGGACCTCTCCTACGAGCAGTACTTC. The J gene is TRBJ2-7, the V gene TRBV10-2; TRBD2 matches at 8 bases. V was pared by 4 bases and J by 0 bases, with 11 bases of the junction left unmatched. Germline V gene data show CDR1 as WSHSY and CDR2 as SAAADI. This CDR3 has 17 amino acids.

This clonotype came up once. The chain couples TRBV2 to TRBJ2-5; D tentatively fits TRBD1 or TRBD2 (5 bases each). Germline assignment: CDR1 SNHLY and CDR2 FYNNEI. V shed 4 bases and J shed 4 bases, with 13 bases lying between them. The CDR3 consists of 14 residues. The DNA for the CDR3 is TGTGCCAGCAGTGGACCGCGAGGGGTAGAGACCCAGTACTTC. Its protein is CASSGPRGVETQYF.

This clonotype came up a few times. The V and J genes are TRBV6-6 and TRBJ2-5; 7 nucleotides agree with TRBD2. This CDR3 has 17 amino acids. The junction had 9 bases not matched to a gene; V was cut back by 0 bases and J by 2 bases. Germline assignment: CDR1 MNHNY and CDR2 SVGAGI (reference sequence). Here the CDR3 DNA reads TGTGCCAGCAGTTACTCGAGTAGGGGAGGGCCTCAAGAGACCCAGTACTTC. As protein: CASSYSSRGGPQETQYF.

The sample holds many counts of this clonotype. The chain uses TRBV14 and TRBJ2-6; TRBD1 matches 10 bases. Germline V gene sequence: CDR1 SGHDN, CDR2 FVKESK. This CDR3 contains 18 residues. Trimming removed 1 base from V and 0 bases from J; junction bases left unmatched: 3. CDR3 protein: CASSQGDRGSSGANVLTF. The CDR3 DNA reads TGTGCCAGCAGCCAAGGGGACAGGGGAAGCTCTGGGGCCAACGTCCTGACTTTC.

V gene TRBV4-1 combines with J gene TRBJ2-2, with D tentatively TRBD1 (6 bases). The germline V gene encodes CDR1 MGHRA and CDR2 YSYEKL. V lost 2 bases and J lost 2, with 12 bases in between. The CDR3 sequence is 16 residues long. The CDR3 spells CASSQITGTNTGELFF. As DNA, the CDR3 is TGCGCCAGCAGCCAAATTACAGGGACCAACACCGGGGAGCTGTTTTTT.

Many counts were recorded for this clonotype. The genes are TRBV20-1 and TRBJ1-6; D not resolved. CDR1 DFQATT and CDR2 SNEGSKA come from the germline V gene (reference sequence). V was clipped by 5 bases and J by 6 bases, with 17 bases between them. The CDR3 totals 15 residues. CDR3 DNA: TGCAGTGCTCCCCAGGCTGGGCGTCTTAATTCACCCCTCCACTTT. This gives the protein CSAPQAGRLNSPLHF.

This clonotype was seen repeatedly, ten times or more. CDR3 DNA: TGTGCCAGTGCCGTAGCGGGAGGGCCTTCCGAGCAGTACTTC. Translation gives CASAVAGGPSEQYF. The chain couples TRBV19 to TRBJ2-7; 11 bases map to TRBD2. The CDR3 spans 14 residues. The germline CDR1 and CDR2 sequences are LNHDA and SQIVND (reference sequence). The V segment lost 8 bases and the J segment 6 bases; nucleotides outside the gene matches: 9.

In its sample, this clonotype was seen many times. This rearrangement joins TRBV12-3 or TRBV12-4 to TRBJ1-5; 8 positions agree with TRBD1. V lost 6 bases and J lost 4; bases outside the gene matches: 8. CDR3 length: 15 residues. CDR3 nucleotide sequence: TGTGCCAGCAGCTTTCGACAGGGGAGGAATCAGCCCCAGCATTTT. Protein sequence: CASSFRQGRNQPQHF.

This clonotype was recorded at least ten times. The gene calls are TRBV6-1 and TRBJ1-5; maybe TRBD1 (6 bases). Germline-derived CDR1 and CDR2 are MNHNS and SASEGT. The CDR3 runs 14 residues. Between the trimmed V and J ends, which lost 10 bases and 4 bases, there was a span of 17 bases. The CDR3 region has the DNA TGTGCCACCTCGGACAGTTGGATGAATCAGCCCCAGCATTTT. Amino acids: CATSDSWMNQPQHF.

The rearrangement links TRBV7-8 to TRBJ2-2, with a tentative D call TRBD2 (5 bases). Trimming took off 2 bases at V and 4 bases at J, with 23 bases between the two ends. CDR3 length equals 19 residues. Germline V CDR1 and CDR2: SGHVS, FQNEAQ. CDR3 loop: CASSLSASPRAISTGELFF. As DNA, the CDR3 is TGTGCCAGCAGCTTATCCGCTAGCCCAAGGGCAATAAGCACCGGGGAGCTGTTTTTT. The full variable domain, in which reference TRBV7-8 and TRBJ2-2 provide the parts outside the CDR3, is GAGVSQSPRYKVAKRGQDVALRCDPISGHVSLFWYQQALGQGPEFLTYFQNEAQLDKSGLPSDRFFAERPEGSVSTLKIQRTQQEDSAVYLCASSLSASPRAISTGELFFGEGSRLTVL.

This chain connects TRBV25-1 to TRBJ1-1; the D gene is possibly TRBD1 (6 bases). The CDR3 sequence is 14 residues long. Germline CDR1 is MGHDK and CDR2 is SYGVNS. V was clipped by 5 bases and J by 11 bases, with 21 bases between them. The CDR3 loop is CASSLRPVGGQAFF. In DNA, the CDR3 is TGTGCCAGCAGTTTAAGACCGGTAGGGGGGCAGGCTTTCTTT.

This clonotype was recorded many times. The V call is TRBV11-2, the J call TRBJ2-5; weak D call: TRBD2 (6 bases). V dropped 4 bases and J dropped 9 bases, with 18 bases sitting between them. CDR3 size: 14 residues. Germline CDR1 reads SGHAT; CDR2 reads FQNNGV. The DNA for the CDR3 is TGTGCCAGCAGCTACAGCGGGCGGGACGGGGCCCAGTACTTC. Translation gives CASSYSGRDGAQYF. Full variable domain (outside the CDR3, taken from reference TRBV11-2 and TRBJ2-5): EAGVAQSPRYKIIEKRQSVAFWCNPISGHATLYWYQQILGQGPKLLIQFQNNGVVDDSQLPKDRFSAERLKGVDSTLKIQPAKLEDSAVYLCASSYSGRDGAQYFGPGTRLLVL.

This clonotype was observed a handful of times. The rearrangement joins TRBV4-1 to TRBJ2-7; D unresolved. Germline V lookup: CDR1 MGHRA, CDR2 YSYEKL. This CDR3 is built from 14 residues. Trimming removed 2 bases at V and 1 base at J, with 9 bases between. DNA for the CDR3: TGCGCCAGCAGCCAACCGGGTCCGTCCTACGAGCAGTACTTC. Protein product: CASSQPGPSYEQYF.

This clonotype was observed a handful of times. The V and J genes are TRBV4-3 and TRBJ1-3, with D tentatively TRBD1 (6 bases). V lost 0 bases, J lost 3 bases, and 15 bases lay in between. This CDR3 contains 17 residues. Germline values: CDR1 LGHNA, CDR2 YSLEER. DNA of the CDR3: TGCGCCAGCAGCCAAGATTCCGGGACACTATTTGGAAACACCATATATTTT. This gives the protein CASSQDSGTLFGNTIYF.